The rows below give T cell receptor beta chains drawn from one sample of a study of T cell responses to AZD1222 COVID-19 vaccine. The table came from immunoSEQ multiplex PCR; TCRdb's copy has only in-frame clones and leaves some out. The sample lists 110,000 or so clones; approximately 90% were seen once. The source was peripheral blood, collected on day 0 of AZD1222 vaccination. The receptors were sampled from an adult in good health. CDR3s include the opening cysteine and the closing phenylalanine or tryptophan. The order of the fields is CDR3 protein, CDR3 DNA, V gene, J gene, clone size, CDR3 length, D gene. A D gene is named only where the DNA matches it firmly. Only part of the rows carry a size: once, few, many, or a class if the clone is expanded.

CDR3aa: CASSATSGANTGELFF
CDR3nt: TGTGCCAGCAGTGCGACTAGCGGGGCGAACACCGGGGAGCTGTTTTTT
v_gene: TRBV6-1
j_gene: TRBJ2-2
abundance: .
len: 16
d_gene: TRBD2

CDR3aa: CASSQVRTAGNTIYF
CDR3nt: TGTGCCAGCAGCCAAGTTCGGACGGCTGGAAACACCATATATTTT
v_gene: TRBV14
j_gene: TRBJ1-3
abundance: .
len: 15
d_gene: .

CDR3aa: CASSSGRGGIEAFF
CDR3nt: TGTGCCAGCAGCTCTGGCAGGGGGGGTATTGAAGCTTTCTTT
v_gene: TRBV7-3
j_gene: TRBJ1-1
abundance: .
len: 14
d_gene: TRBD1

CDR3aa: CASSAPAQPQHF
CDR3nt: TGTGCCAGCAGTGCCCCGGCACAGCCCCAGCATTTT
v_gene: TRBV27
j_gene: TRBJ1-5
abundance: once
len: 12
d_gene: .

CDR3aa: CASSYDWTRTNTEAFF
CDR3nt: TGTGCCAGCAGTTACGATTGGACACGGACGAACACTGAAGCTTTCTTT
v_gene: TRBV6-5
j_gene: TRBJ1-1
abundance: .
len: 16
d_gene: .

CDR3aa: CATSDLLGSEAFF
CDR3nt: TGTGCCACCAGTGATTTGCTAGGTTCTGAAGCTTTCTTT
v_gene: TRBV24-1
j_gene: TRBJ1-1
abundance: .
len: 13
d_gene: .

CDR3aa: CASSEPHNEQFF
CDR3nt: TGTGCCAGCAGCGAGCCCCACAATGAGCAGTTCTTC
v_gene: TRBV9
j_gene: TRBJ2-1
abundance: .
len: 12
d_gene: .

CDR3aa: CASSQVWAGGSGNTIYF
CDR3nt: TGCGCCAGCAGCCAAGTTTGGGCTGGCGGGTCGGGAAACACCATATATTTT
v_gene: TRBV4-1
j_gene: TRBJ1-3
abundance: .
len: 17
d_gene: .

CDR3aa: CASSLPVAQGNTEAFF
CDR3nt: TGTGCCAGCAGCCTCCCCGTGGCCCAGGGAAACACTGAAGCTTTCTTT
v_gene: TRBV3-1/TRBV3-2
j_gene: TRBJ1-1
abundance: once
len: 16
d_gene: .

CDR3aa: CATSGGAKGSPLHF
CDR3nt: TGTGCCACCAGCGGGGGGGCCAAAGGGTCACCCCTCCACTTT
v_gene: TRBV15
j_gene: TRBJ1-6
abundance: .
len: 14
d_gene: .

CDR3aa: CATSRVRLYNEQFF
CDR3nt: TGTGCCACCAGCAGGGTCAGACTCTACAATGAGCAGTTCTTC
v_gene: TRBV15
j_gene: TRBJ2-1
abundance: .
len: 14
d_gene: .